A selection of T cell receptor beta chains follows, all from one sample in a study of OX40 agonist ivuxolimab in advanced cancers. Generated by immunoSEQ multiplex PCR, the TCRdb table keeps only in-frame clones and is missing some. Altogether more than 70,000 clones are present, 91% being singletons, with the ten largest covering around 1.5%. The material sequenced was CD4+ or CD8+ T cells sorted from blood, taken in a trial of the OX40 agonist ivuxolimab. The receptors were sampled from an adult with an advanced solid tumor such as melanoma, head and neck, liver or kidney cancer. CDR3s include the opening cysteine and the closing phenylalanine or tryptophan.

V	J	CDR3
TRBV30	TRBJ1-5	CAWSVGSRNQPQHF
TRBV10-3	TRBJ2-3	CAISEIGGSTDTQYF
TRBV18	TRBJ2-1	CASSSLAVGPYNEQFF
TRBV5-1	TRBJ2-7	CASSLSLGEQYF
TRBV7-2	TRBJ2-5	CASSPTRVQETQYF
TRBV27	TRBJ1-3	CASSPTGSSGNTIYF
TRBV4-3	TRBJ1-6	CASSHPLGPLHF
TRBV7-2	TRBJ1-2	CASSSAGGYDGYTF
TRBV5-4	TRBJ2-5	CASSLSGAVGETQYF
TRBV5-1	TRBJ2-1	CASSLDGLAGRYEQFF
TRBV5-4	TRBJ1-1	CASSPNRDEVTEAFF
TRBV27	TRBJ2-3	CASSLSLLSPTDTQYF
TRBV18	TRBJ2-2	CASSPPVTGGTGELFF
TRBV4-1	TRBJ2-1	CASSQDHQGGSYNEQFF
TRBV5-1	TRBJ2-2	CASTLQGASTGELFF
TRBV28	TRBJ2-5	CASSLGGQSQETQYF
TRBV9	TRBJ2-2	CASSVRDRGTSGSDTGELFF
TRBV19	TRBJ1-1	CASRSGTGVGNTEAFF
TRBV5-4	TRBJ1-1	CASSLRTGGAEAFF
TRBV5-1	TRBJ2-1	CASSLDTSGRADEQFF
TRBV5-1	TRBJ1-1	CASSFGTGGGTEAFF
TRBV5-1	TRBJ2-3	CASGMGDREADTQYF
TRBV5-1	TRBJ2-1	CASSLFTSGSYNEQFF
TRBV5-6	TRBJ1-3	CASRDRGHGNTIYF
TRBV18	TRBJ2-7	CASSPPRSAGGSEQYF
TRBV7-9	TRBJ2-6	CASSNDRGQLGGANVLTF
TRBV2	TRBJ1-2	CASSGLSLSATF
TRBV7-2	TRBJ1-3	CASTPQGMSGNTIYF
TRBV27	TRBJ2-3	CASSLTSSGGDTQYF
TRBV4-2	TRBJ2-3	CASSQGPSTDTQYF
TRBV4-1	TRBJ2-5	CASSPVHGAVNQETQYF
TRBV6-6	TRBJ1-1	CASSQLMNTEAFF
TRBV19	TRBJ1-3	CACQGGKPTGNTIYF
TRBV29-1	TRBJ1-2	CSVQSTRTLRNGYTF
TRBV5-1	TRBJ1-4	CASSRGQGNEKLFF
TRBV7-9	TRBJ1-1	CASSYWTGAEAFF
TRBV5-5	TRBJ1-5	CASSYGQIRGNQPQHF
TRBV30	TRBJ1-2	CAWRTTGATNYGYTF
TRBV6-1	TRBJ1-1	CASSEVGAEAFF
TRBV18	TRBJ2-5	CASSPRSGQETQYF
TRBV5-4	TRBJ2-3	CASSKTGARRLGTDTQYF